The rows below give T cell receptor beta chains drawn from one sample of a study of blood T cell repertoires in COVID-19. Method: immunoSEQ multiplex PCR; TCRdb's copy keeps in-frame clones and lacks some. Among some 450,000 clones, around nine tenths were seen once, and the ten largest hold roughly 0.84%. The sample taken for sequencing was peripheral blood. Receptor source: a man younger than 35 with COVID-19, enrolled during active disease. Each CDR3 is given with its conserved first and last residue. A D gene is named only where the DNA matches it firmly. Clone size appears in some rows only: once, few, many, or a class for an expanded clone.

j_gene	d_gene	len	abundance	v_gene	CDR3nt	CDR3aa
TRBJ2-3	NA	15	NA	TRBV19	TGTGCCAGTAGTATTCGGGGAACCCGTTTGGATACGCAGTATTTT	CASSIRGTRLDTQYF
TRBJ2-5	TRBD1	15	NA	TRBV29-1	TGCAGCGTTGTAGGGGGGACAGGGGGCATCCAGACCCAGTACTTC	CSVVGGTGGIQTQYF
TRBJ2-7	TRBD1	13	NA	TRBV7-2	TGTGCCAGCAGCCACGGGACAGGGGACGAGCAGTACTTC	CASSHGTGDEQYF
TRBJ2-7	TRBD1	15	NA	TRBV28	TGTGCCAGCAGAGTTCCGGGACAGTCCTCCTACGAGCAGTACTTC	CASRVPGQSSYEQYF
TRBJ1-1	NA	13	NA	TRBV19	TGTGCCAGTACCCCGGGATGGAAGACTGAAGCTTTCTTT	CASTPGWKTEAFF
TRBJ2-3	NA	16	once	TRBV5-8	TGTGCCAGCAGCTCGGGATCGGGCCCCCCGCCAGATACGCAGTATTTT	CASSSGSGPPPDTQYF
TRBJ1-2	TRBD1	12	NA	TRBV5-5	TGTGCCAGCAGCTTCCAGGGGGAGGGCTACACCTTC	CASSFQGEGYTF
TRBJ2-3	TRBD2	16	NA	TRBV3-1/TRBV3-2	TGTGCCAGCAGCCAATCCGGGACTAGCGGCACAGATACGCAGTATTTT	CASSQSGTSGTDTQYF
TRBJ1-5	TRBD1	18	NA	TRBV3-1/TRBV3-2	TGTGCCAGCAGCCAGGCTCTAGGACAGGGGCTTTTCAATCAGCCCCAGCATTTT	CASSQALGQGLFNQPQHF
TRBJ2-7	NA	14	NA	TRBV7-6	TGTGCCAGCAGCTTAGCGAGCGGTCCGGACGAGCAGTACTTC	CASSLASGPDEQYF
TRBJ2-3	TRBD1	17	NA	TRBV5-4	TGTGCCAGCAGCCTACCCGGGACAGGGGGACCATCAGATACGCAGTATTTT	CASSLPGTGGPSDTQYF
TRBJ1-4	TRBD1	16	NA	TRBV28	TGTGCCAGCAGCCTGCCGGGGGGACAGGGAGGGGAAAAACTGTTTTTT	CASSLPGGQGGEKLFF
TRBJ1-4	NA	13	NA	TRBV12-3/TRBV12-4	TGTGCCAGCAGTTCCCAGGGATACGAAAAACTGTTTTTT	CASSSQGYEKLFF
TRBJ1-2	TRBD1	15	NA	TRBV5-4	TGTGCCAGCAGCCAGGGGGCAGGGACCAACTATGGCTACACCTTC	CASSQGAGTNYGYTF
TRBJ1-5	TRBD1	17	NA	TRBV2	TGTGCCAGCAGTGACCGGACAGGGGTCTATAGCAATCAGCCCCAGCATTTT	CASSDRTGVYSNQPQHF
TRBJ2-4	TRBD2	17	NA	TRBV5-4	TGTGCCAGCAGCTTGAAATTGCTAGCGGGAATCGAAAACATTCAGTACTTC	CASSLKLLAGIENIQYF
TRBJ2-7	NA	14	NA	TRBV5-8	TGTGCCAGCAGCCACACGCGAGGATTTTACGAGCAGTACTTC	CASSHTRGFYEQYF
TRBJ2-3	NA	16	NA	TRBV2	TGTGCCAGCAGCACTTTTAGGAGCGACCGCACAGATACGCAGTATTTT	CASSTFRSDRTDTQYF
TRBJ2-1	NA	16	NA	TRBV7-9	TGTGCCAGCAGCTTAGGGACACGAAGCTCCTACAATGAGCAGTTCTTC	CASSLGTRSSYNEQFF
TRBJ2-3	NA	12	NA	TRBV27	TGCGGGCCCCCAGCTCGAGGAGATACGCAGTATTTT	CGPPARGDTQYF
TRBJ2-7	NA	13	NA	TRBV19	TGTGCCAGTAAAAACACAGAAAACTACGAGCAGTACTTC	CASKNTENYEQYF
TRBJ2-5	NA	12	NA	TRBV5-6	TGTGCCAGCAGCTTGCCACAGGGGACCCAGTACTTC	CASSLPQGTQYF
TRBJ1-1	TRBD1	13	NA	TRBV12-3/TRBV12-4	TGTGCCAGCAGACCAGGGACAGAGCTTGAAGCTTTCTTT	CASRPGTELEAFF
TRBJ1-1	NA	13	NA	TRBV19	TGTGCCAGTAGTATTGGGACAACGACTGAAGCTTTCTTT	CASSIGTTTEAFF
TRBJ2-3	TRBD2	14	NA	TRBV11-3	TGTGCCAGCAGCTCCTCAGCGGGGGCAGATACGCAGTATTTT	CASSSSAGADTQYF
TRBJ1-2	TRBD1	12	NA	TRBV5-1	TGCGCCAGCAGCCGACAGGGTGATGGCTACACCTTC	CASSRQGDGYTF
TRBJ2-7	NA	14	NA	TRBV5-1	TGCGCCAGCAGCCCCCTGGACAGATACTACGAGCAGTACTTC	CASSPLDRYYEQYF
TRBJ1-2	NA	14	NA	TRBV6-5	TGTGCCAGCAGGACAGGCCCTACGGGGTATGGCTACACCTTC	CASRTGPTGYGYTF
TRBJ1-5	NA	13	few	TRBV29-1	TGCAGCGTTGGGGCAGGGGTCGATCAGCCCCAGCATTTT	CSVGAGVDQPQHF
TRBJ1-4	TRBD1	16	NA	TRBV19	TGTGCCAGTAGTATAGGGCGACAGGGGTCGGGTGAAAAACTGTTTTTT	CASSIGRQGSGEKLFF
TRBJ2-4	NA	16	NA	TRBV6-1	TGTGCCAGCAGCGAACAGGGTCGCCTAGCCAAAAACATTCAGTACTTC	CASSEQGRLAKNIQYF
TRBJ2-5	NA	11	NA	TRBV20-1	TGCAGTGCTAGATCGGGTGAGACCCAGTACTTC	CSARSGETQYF
TRBJ2-5	TRBD2	16	NA	TRBV6-5	TGTGCCAGCAGTTACTCTACTAGCGGGGGTTTGGGGACCCAGTACTTC	CASSYSTSGGLGTQYF
TRBJ1-2	NA	12	NA	TRBV12-3/TRBV12-4	TGTGCCAGCAGTTTGGGGCTCGGTGGCTACACCTTC	CASSLGLGGYTF
TRBJ2-3	TRBD2	17	NA	TRBV4-1	TGCGCCAGCAGCCAAGAACCTAGCGGGAGGGTTGGAGATACGCAGTATTTT	CASSQEPSGRVGDTQYF
TRBJ2-2	NA	13	few	TRBV10-1	TGCGCCAGCAGCGGGAGTATCACCGGGGAGCTGTTTTTT	CASSGSITGELFF
TRBJ1-1	NA	16	NA	TRBV5-1	TGCGCCAGCAGCTTGTTAGAGGCGAAGACAGGCCAGAAAGCTTTCTTT	CASSLLEAKTGQKAFF
TRBJ1-4	TRBD1	17	NA	TRBV15	TGTGCCACCAGCAGAGGTGACAGGGTGTTCACTAATGAAAAACTGTTTTTT	CATSRGDRVFTNEKLFF
TRBJ1-4	TRBD1	12	NA	TRBV27	TGTGCCAGCCCATGGACAGGGGAAAAACTGTTTTTT	CASPWTGEKLFF
TRBJ2-1	TRBD2	14	NA	TRBV18	TGTGCCAGCCGACTAGCGGGAGGATTAAATGAGCAGTTCTTC	CASRLAGGLNEQFF
TRBJ2-7	NA	15	NA	TRBV24-1	TGTGCCACCAGTGATTTGGCCGAGCACTCCTACGAGCAGTACTTC	CATSDLAEHSYEQYF
TRBJ2-1	TRBD2	16	NA	TRBV7-9	TGTGCCAGCAGCAATTTAGCGGGAGGGCCCGGCCGTGAGCAGTTCTTC	CASSNLAGGPGREQFF
TRBJ2-5	TRBD2	14	NA	TRBV2	TGTGCCAGCATGGCGGGAGAGTACCAAGAGACCCAGTACTTC	CASMAGEYQETQYF
TRBJ1-1	TRBD1	12	NA	TRBV29-1	TGCAGCGCGTCAGGGGGCAGCACTGAAGCTTTCTTT	CSASGGSTEAFF
TRBJ2-2	TRBD2	16	few	TRBV24-1	TGTGCCACCAGTTGGACTAGCGGGACCAACACCGGGGAGCTGTTTTTT	CATSWTSGTNTGELFF
TRBJ1-6	NA	16	NA	TRBV4-2	TGTGCCAGCAGCCAAGAGATGCGGGCCCATAATTCACCCCTCCACTTT	CASSQEMRAHNSPLHF
TRBJ1-5	TRBD1	15	NA	TRBV6-1	TGTGCCAGCAGTGAACTGGACAGGGAACGGCAGCCCCAGCATTTT	CASSELDRERQPQHF
TRBJ2-7	TRBD2	15	NA	TRBV6-2/TRBV6-3	TGTGCCAGCAGTTACTCGTCCAGCGGGGGCTACGAGCAGTACTTC	CASSYSSSGGYEQYF
TRBJ2-5	NA	13	NA	TRBV10-1	TGCGCCAGCAGCATCGGACAATTAGAGACCCAGTACTTC	CASSIGQLETQYF
TRBJ2-3	TRBD2	12	NA	TRBV12-3/TRBV12-4	TGTGCCACCCGACTAGCTGGAGATACGCAGTATTTT	CATRLAGDTQYF
TRBJ1-2	NA	14	once	TRBV7-9	TGTGCCAGCAGCTTAGAACAGGATGGGGATGGCTACACCTTC	CASSLEQDGDGYTF
TRBJ1-6	NA	15	few	TRBV2	TGTGCCAGCACCCCTCTTACAGTGGATAATTCACCCCTCCACTTT	CASTPLTVDNSPLHF
TRBJ2-7	NA	16	NA	TRBV28	TGTGCCAGCAGTCCCCCCCCCGGGGGACAGACCTACGAGCAGTACTTC	CASSPPPGGQTYEQYF
TRBJ2-2	TRBD2	14	once	TRBV7-6	TGTGCCCCCCATAGCGGGGGGGGGACCGGGGAGCTGTTTTTT	CAPHSGGGTGELFF
TRBJ2-1	NA	18	NA	TRBV4-1	TGCGCCAGCAGCCAAGGGGGGCTGGCGGGAGCGTCCTACAATGAGCAGTTCTTC	CASSQGGLAGASYNEQFF